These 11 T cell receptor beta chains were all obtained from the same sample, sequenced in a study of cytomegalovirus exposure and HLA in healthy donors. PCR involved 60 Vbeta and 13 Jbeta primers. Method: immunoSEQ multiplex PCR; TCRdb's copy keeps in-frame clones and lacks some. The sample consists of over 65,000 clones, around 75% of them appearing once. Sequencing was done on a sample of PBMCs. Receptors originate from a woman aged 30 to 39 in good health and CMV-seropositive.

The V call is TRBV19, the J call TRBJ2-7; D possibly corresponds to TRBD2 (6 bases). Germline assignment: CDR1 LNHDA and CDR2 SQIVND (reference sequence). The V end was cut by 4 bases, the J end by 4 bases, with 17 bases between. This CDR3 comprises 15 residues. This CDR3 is CASSTVAEAGYEQYF. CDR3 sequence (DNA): TGTGCCAGTAGTACCGTAGCGGAAGCAGGTTACGAGCAGTACTTC.

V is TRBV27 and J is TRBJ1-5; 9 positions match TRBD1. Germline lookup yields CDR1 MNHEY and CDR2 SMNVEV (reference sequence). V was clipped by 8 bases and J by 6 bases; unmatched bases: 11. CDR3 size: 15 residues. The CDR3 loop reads CASRGGQGTTQPQHF. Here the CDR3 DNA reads TGTGCCAGCCGGGGTGGACAGGGGACAACTCAGCCCCAGCATTTT.

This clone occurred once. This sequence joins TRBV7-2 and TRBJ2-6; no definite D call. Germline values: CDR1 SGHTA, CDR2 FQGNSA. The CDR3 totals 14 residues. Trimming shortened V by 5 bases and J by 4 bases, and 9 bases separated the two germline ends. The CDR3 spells CASSQASGANVLTF. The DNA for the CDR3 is TGTGCCAGCAGCCAGGCGTCGGGGGCCAACGTCCTGACTTTC.

The CDR3 DNA follows: TGTGCCAGCAGTTTATACAGCTCCTACGAGCAGTACTTC. It translates to CASSLYSSYEQYF. The chain is built from TRBV27 and TRBJ2-7; D gene unclear. The CDR3 covers 13 residues. Per germline, CDR1 MNHEY and CDR2 SMNVEV (reference sequence). V gave up 1 base and J gave up 0 bases, with 4 bases separating them.

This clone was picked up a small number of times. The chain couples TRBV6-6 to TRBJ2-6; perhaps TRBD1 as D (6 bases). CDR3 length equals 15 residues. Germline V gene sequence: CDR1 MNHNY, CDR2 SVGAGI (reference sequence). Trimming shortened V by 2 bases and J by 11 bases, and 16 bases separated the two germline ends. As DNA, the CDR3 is TGTGCCAGCAGTTACGGCCCAGGGGACCCCGACGTCCTGACTTTC. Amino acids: CASSYGPGDPDVLTF.

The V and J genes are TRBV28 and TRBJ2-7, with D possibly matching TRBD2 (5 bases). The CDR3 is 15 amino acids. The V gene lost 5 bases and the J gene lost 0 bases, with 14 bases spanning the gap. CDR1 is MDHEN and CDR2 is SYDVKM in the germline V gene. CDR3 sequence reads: CASSPMTGSSYEQYF. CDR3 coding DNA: TGTGCCAGCAGTCCAATGACGGGGAGCTCCTACGAGCAGTACTTC.

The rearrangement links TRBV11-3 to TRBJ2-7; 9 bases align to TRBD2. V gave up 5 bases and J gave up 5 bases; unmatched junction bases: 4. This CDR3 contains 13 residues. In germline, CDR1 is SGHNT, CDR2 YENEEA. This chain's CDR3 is CASSHGTSNEQYF. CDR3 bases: TGTGCCAGCAGCCACGGGACTAGCAACGAGCAGTACTTC.

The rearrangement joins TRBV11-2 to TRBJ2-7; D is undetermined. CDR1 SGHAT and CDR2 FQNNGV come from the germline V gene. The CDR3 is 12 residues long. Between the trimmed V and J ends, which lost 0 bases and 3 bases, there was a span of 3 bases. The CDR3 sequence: CASSLDSYEQYF. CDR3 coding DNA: TGTGCCAGCAGCTTAGACAGCTACGAGCAGTACTTC.

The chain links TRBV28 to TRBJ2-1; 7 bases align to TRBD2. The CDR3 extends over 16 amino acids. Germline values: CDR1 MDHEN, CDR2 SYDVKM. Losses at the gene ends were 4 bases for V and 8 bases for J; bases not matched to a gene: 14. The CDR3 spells CASSYFGGLEGHEQFF. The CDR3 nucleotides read TGTGCCAGCAGTTATTTTGGTGGACTAGAGGGTCATGAGCAGTTCTTC.

The chain's CDR3 is CASSSRRTDTQYF. Here the CDR3 DNA reads TGTGCCAGCAGTTCCAGGCGCACAGATACGCAGTATTTT. The chain joins TRBV6-5 to TRBJ2-3; D not certain. V was cut by 4 bases and J by 1 base, with 6 bases left in between. The CDR3 totals 13 residues. CDR1 and CDR2 (germline): MNHEY, SVGAGI.

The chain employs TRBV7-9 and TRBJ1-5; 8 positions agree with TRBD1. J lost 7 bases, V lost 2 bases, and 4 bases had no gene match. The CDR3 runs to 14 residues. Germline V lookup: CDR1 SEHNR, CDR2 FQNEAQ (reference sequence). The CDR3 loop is CASSLTGGKQPQHF. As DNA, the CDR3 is TGTGCCAGCAGCTTAACAGGGGGTAAACAGCCCCAGCATTTT.